Presented here are 25 T cell receptor beta chains from one specimen sequenced in a study. Using its own MiXCR run on the 5' RACE reads, TCRdb lists one record per CDR3 protein. This table holds roughly 45,000 distinct CDR3 sequences, around a fifth found once. Tregs were sorted as CD4+CD25+CD127-/low cells. The sample comprised Tregs sorted from a lymph node. The receptors originated from a female donor with breast cancer.

This clonotype has just a few counts. One junction end does not reproduce the germline sequence, and a read error may be involved. The chain employs TRBV12-3 or TRBV12-4 and TRBJ1-4, with TRBD1 matching over 7 bases. CDR3 size: 16 residues. CDR3 amino acids: CASSLGQGGFWEKLFF. The DNA of the CDR3 is TGTGCCAGCAGTTTAGGACAGGGAGGTTTTTGGGAAAAGCTGTTTTTT.

This clonotype showed up many times. This chain links TRBV7-6 with TRBJ2-3; D remains unclear. The CDR3 is made up of 13 amino acids. CDR1 SGHVS and CDR2 FNYEAQ come from the germline V gene. Trimming took 1 base from V and 2 from J, leaving 4 bases between them. CDR3 sequence (DNA): TGTGCCAGCAGCTTAGAGATCACAGATACGCAGTATTTT. It is translated as CASSLEITDTQYF.

With regard to this clonotype: This may be a read error: a much more frequent sequence differs by one nucleotide. The rearrangement uses TRBV5-6 and TRBJ2-7; the D gene could be TRBD1 or TRBD2 (5 bases each). The CDR3 is 14 amino acids. Germline V gene data show CDR1 as SGHDT and CDR2 as YYEEEE. The CDR3: CTSSLKQVGHEQYF. CDR3 nucleotides: TGTACCAGCAGCTTGAAACAGGTGGGACACGAGCAGTACTTC.

V gene TRBV15 combines with J gene TRBJ2-7, with D perhaps TRBD1 (6 bases). V was pared by 5 bases and J by 5 bases, with 16 bases between. CDR1 LNHNV and CDR2 YYDKDF come from the germline V gene (reference sequence). The CDR3 runs 14 residues. The CDR3: CATSLTRPGDEQYF. In DNA, the CDR3 is TGTGCCACCAGCCTTACGAGACCAGGGGACGAGCAGTACTTC. Using reference TRBV15 and TRBJ2-7 for the parts outside the CDR3, the full variable domain is DAMVIQNPRYQVTQFGKPVTLSCSQTLNHNVMYWYQQKSSQAPKLLFHYYDKDFNNEADTPDNFQSRRPNTSFCFLDIRSPGLGDTAMYLCATSLTRPGDEQYFGPGTRLTVT.

This clonotype came up many times. The chain joins TRBV9 to TRBJ2-2; 12 bases match TRBD2. Trimming removed 0 bases from V and 2 bases from J; junction bases left unmatched: 2. The CDR3 covers 17 residues. Per the germline V gene, CDR1 is SGDLS and CDR2 is YYNGEE. In DNA form, the CDR3 reads TGTGCCAGCAGCGTAGGGACTAGCGGGATCAACACCGGGGAGCTGTTTTTT. Protein product: CASSVGTSGINTGELFF.

This clonotype has more than one count but fewer than ten. V and J are TRBV7-9 and TRBJ2-7; D unresolved. The germline gives CDR1 SEHNR, CDR2 FQNEAQ (reference sequence). V lost 1 base, J lost 3 bases, and 10 bases lay in between. The CDR3 consists of 14 residues. CDR3 loop: CASSLGVLIYEQYF. CDR3 DNA sequence: TGTGCCAGCAGCTTAGGGGTGTTAATCTACGAGCAGTACTTC.

The sample holds one count of this clonotype. A much bigger clone sits one base away, suggesting this may be a read error. J is TRBJ2-1 and V is TRBV5-6; 8 bases match TRBD2. CDR1 is SGHDT, CDR2 YYEEEE, per germline. This CDR3 has 19 amino acids. The trim removed 1 base at V and 6 bases at J, leaving 18 bases unmatched. This CDR3 reads CASSLWARRMIAGTNEQFF. The CDR3 DNA is TGTGCCAGCAGCTTGTGGGCTAGGAGGATGATAGCGGGGACCAATGAGCAGTTCTTC.

This clonotype was seen a few times. This sequence may be a read error, since a much larger clone differs from it by one base. V gene TRBV5-1 combines with J gene TRBJ2-7; 9 bases agree with TRBD1. Looked up from germline, CDR1 is SGHRS and CDR2 is YFSETQ. This CDR3 comprises 15 residues. The chain's CDR3 is CAGSLGQGGNNEQYF. The CDR3 DNA reads TGCGCCGGCAGCTTGGGACAGGGAGGGAACAACGAGCAGTACTTC.

V and J are TRBV18 and TRBJ2-7, with D perhaps matching TRBD1 (5 bases). CDR1 KGHSH and CDR2 LQKENI come from the germline V gene. The ends were cut back, 2 bases at V and 2 bases at J, with 19 bases in the middle. The length of the CDR3 is 17 residues. The DNA of the CDR3 is TGTGCCAGCTCACCAGCGAACCAGGGCCCGATAACCTACGAGCAGTACTTC. It encodes CASSPANQGPITYEQYF.

There are many counts of this clonotype. The chain carries TRBV7-2 and TRBJ2-5; 7 nucleotides match TRBD1. V lost 3 bases, J lost 5 bases, and 6 bases stayed unmatched. This CDR3 has 14 amino acids. Germline CDR1 SGHTA, CDR2 FQGNSA. The CDR3 protein is CASSFQVGQETQYF. The CDR3 DNA sequence: TGTGCCAGCAGCTTTCAGGTGGGACAGGAGACCCAGTACTTC.

This clonotype was seen a few times. V gene TRBV28 combines with J gene TRBJ1-2; D may be TRBD1 (6 bases). The germline V gene encodes CDR1 MDHEN and CDR2 SYDVKM. There are 13 residues in the CDR3. With 3 bases removed from V and 8 bases from J, the gap between germline ends came to 13 bases. DNA of the CDR3: TGTGCCAGCAGTTTCGGGGCAGGGGTCGGCTACACCTTC. As protein: CASSFGAGVGYTF.

The chain has TRBV11-2 and TRBJ2-1, with TRBD2 identical over 11 bases. The ends lost 5 bases at V and 9 bases at J; junction bases unmatched: 3. This CDR3 has 13 amino acids. CDR1 SGHAT and CDR2 FQNNGV come from the germline V gene. The CDR3 region has the DNA TGTGCCAGCAGCCGCCTAGCGGGAGGTGAGCAGTTCTTC. Translating gives CASSRLAGGEQFF. Based on the CDR3 plus reference TRBV11-2 and TRBJ2-1, the full variable domain is EAGVAQSPRYKIIEKRQSVAFWCNPISGHATLYWYQQILGQGPKLLIQFQNNGVVDDSQLPKDRFSAERLKGVDSTLKIQPAKLEDSAVYLCASSRLAGGEQFFGPGTRLTVL.

This clonotype has only a few counts. The chain couples TRBV5-1 to TRBJ1-3; D is uncertain. The CDR3 runs 17 residues. Trimming left V 1 base short and J 0 bases short, with 14 bases between. The germline CDR1 and CDR2 sequences are SGHRS and YFSETQ. Here the CDR3 DNA reads TGCGCCAGCAGCTTGCTCGGCAGTGTACGCTCTGGAAACACCATATATTTT. It specifies CASSLLGSVRSGNTIYF.

Ten or more counts support this clonotype. This chain links TRBV20-1 with TRBJ1-2; 7 nucleotides line up with TRBD1. The germline gives CDR1 DFQATT, CDR2 SNEGSKA (reference sequence). Trimming cost V 6 bases and J 4 bases; bases outside gene matches: 11. The CDR3 covers 14 residues. CDR3: CSALDRHWSYGYTF. CDR3 bases: TGCAGTGCCCTGGACAGGCATTGGAGCTATGGCTACACCTTC.

There are many counts of this clonotype. The V and J genes are TRBV7-6 and TRBJ2-1; TRBD2 matches at 8 bases. Germline V gives CDR1 SGHVS, CDR2 FNYEAQ. Losses at the gene ends were 3 bases for V and 7 bases for J; bases not matched to a gene: 5. CDR3 size: 14 residues. CDR3 protein: CASSFGGRINEQFF. The CDR3 coding sequence is TGTGCCAGCAGCTTCGGCGGGAGGATAAATGAGCAGTTCTTC. The whole variable domain, filled in from reference TRBV7-6 and TRBJ2-1, reads GAGVSQSPRYKVTKRGQDVALRCDPISGHVSLYWYRQALGQGPEFLTYFNYEAQQDKSGLPNDRFSAERPEGSISTLTIQRTEQRDSAMYRCASSFGGRINEQFFGPGTRLTVL.

The chain couples TRBV5-1 to TRBJ2-7; D is uncertain. CDR3 length: 12 residues. The germline CDR1 and CDR2 sequences are SGHRS and YFSETQ. Trimming removed 3 bases from V and 5 bases from J, with 9 bases in between. The CDR3 here is CASSWEDDEQYF. The CDR3 DNA is TGCGCCAGCAGCTGGGAAGATGACGAGCAGTACTTC.

This chain uses TRBV9 with TRBJ1-1, with a tentative D call TRBD1 (5 bases). CDR1 SGDLS and CDR2 YYNGEE come from the germline V gene. This CDR3 is built from 17 residues. The V end was cut by 0 bases, the J end by 1 base, with 16 bases between. CDR3 in amino acids: CASSVGGKGFRNTEAFF. CDR3 bases: TGTGCCAGCAGCGTAGGGGGGAAGGGGTTCCGGAACACTGAAGCTTTCTTT.

In its sample, this clonotype was seen many times. This rearrangement joins TRBV4-1 to TRBJ2-1, with TRBD2 matching 8 bases. This CDR3 has 13 amino acids. The trim removed 8 bases at V and 10 bases at J, leaving 10 bases unmatched. Per the germline V gene, CDR1 is MGHRA and CDR2 is YSYEKL. The CDR3: CASSEAGVGEQFF. DNA of the CDR3: TGCGCCAGCTCGGAAGCGGGAGTCGGAGAGCAGTTCTTC.

This chain joins TRBV29-1 and TRBJ2-3; D unclear. Looked up from germline, CDR1 is SQVTM and CDR2 is ANQGSEA. The CDR3 has 17 residues. The V and J ends lost 3 bases and 0 bases respectively, with 19 bases between them. CDR3 sequence reads: CSVDGQSGPSSTDTQYF. CDR3 in DNA: TGCAGCGTTGACGGGCAATCCGGACCCTCTAGCACAGATACGCAGTATTTT.

Many counts were recorded for this clonotype. This chain connects TRBV10-3 to TRBJ1-6; possibly TRBD1 for D (5 bases). Germline-derived CDR1 and CDR2 are ENHRY and SYGVKD. Trimming removed 3 bases at V and 6 bases at J, with 9 bases between. The CDR3 loop spans 14 amino acids. The CDR3 DNA is TGTGCCATCAGTGACCCGGGGGTTAATTCACCCCTCCACTTT. Its translation: CAISDPGVNSPLHF.

This sequence joins TRBV5-1 and TRBJ2-7; a possible D gene is TRBD2 (5 bases). CDR3 size: 13 residues. V was pared by 1 base and J by 5 bases, with 10 bases between. The germline V gene encodes CDR1 SGHRS and CDR2 YFSETQ. The CDR3: CASSLQTKNEQYF. In DNA, the CDR3 is TGCGCCAGCAGCTTGCAGACTAAGAACGAGCAGTACTTC.

The V call is TRBV6-1, the J call TRBJ2-2, with D perhaps matching TRBD1 or TRBD2 (5 bases each). This CDR3 spans 15 amino acids. Trimming removed 2 bases from V and 6 bases from J, with 13 bases in between. Germline CDR1 reads MNHNS; CDR2 reads SASEGT. Written as DNA, the CDR3 is TGTGCCAGCAGTGAATCAGCCGGGGACCCCGGGGAGCTGTTTTTT. Protein: CASSESAGDPGELFF.

By frequency in the sample, this clonotype is medium-sized (0.01 to 0.1%). The gene calls are TRBV6-1 and TRBJ1-2; the D gene is possibly TRBD1 (6 bases). The V end was cut by 8 bases, the J end by 4 bases, with 11 bases between. Germline V gives CDR1 MNHNS, CDR2 SASEGT. The CDR3 consists of 12 residues. CDR3 bases: TGTGCCAGCGCCCAGGGGTCCTATGGCTACACCTTC. Its protein is CASAQGSYGYTF.

This clonotype is medium-sized within its sample. The V and J genes are TRBV3-1 and TRBJ1-1; D ambiguous. V lost 6 bases and J 8 bases, leaving 19 bases between the germline ends. The CDR3 has 14 amino acids. Germline CDR1 is LGHDT and CDR2 is YNNKEL (reference sequence). CDR3 amino acids: CASSPTHGIREAFF. The CDR3 DNA reads TGTGCCAGCAGTCCAACACACGGGATACGCGAAGCTTTCTTT. Drawing the rest from reference TRBV3-1 and TRBJ1-1, the complete variable domain is DTAVSQTPKYLVTQMGNDKSIKCEQNLGHDTMYWYKQDSKKFLKIMFSYNNKELIINETVPNRFSPKSPDKAHLNLHINSLELGDSAVYFCASSPTHGIREAFFGQGTRLTVV.

This clonotype came up many times. V and J are TRBV12-3 or TRBV12-4 and TRBJ2-7; maybe TRBD2 (5 bases). The V gene lost 7 bases and the J gene lost 1 base, with 14 bases spanning the gap. This CDR3 comprises 14 residues. The CDR3 loop is CASTLTTNSYEQYF. The CDR3 DNA reads TGTGCCAGCACCCTCACGACTAATTCCTACGAGCAGTACTTC.